This T cell receptor beta chain was captured by sequencing in a study of cytomegalovirus exposure and HLA in healthy donors. Study-level results: Presence/absence analyses treated sequencing depth as roughly uniform across donors. Later on, an analysis tied approximately 17,000 TCR beta sequences to HLA alleles at 0.05 false discovery rate. One variant, a missense change in DCLRE1C, was linked in a later analysis to TCR beta V- and J-gene trimming. Among the CMV-associated chains, three were confirmed in vitro as specific for CMV antigens.

From germline, CDR1 is SEHNR and CDR2 FQNEAQ (reference sequence). J was trimmed by 5 bases and V by 0 bases; bases with no gene match: 2. This CDR3 spans 14 amino acids. As for this clone: Its antigen is as yet unknown.

The PCR made use of 60 Vbeta and 13 Jbeta primers. Data came from immunoSEQ multiplex PCR; TCRdb stores just in-frame clones and leaves some out. The sample has approximately 150,000 clones, around 77% seen once; the top ten hold 1.3% to 1.5%. V gene TRBV7-9 combines with J gene TRBJ2-7; 9 bases match TRBD1. The sequenced material came from PBMCs. The receptor's source is a man aged 60-69 years in good health and CMV-seronegative. The CDR3 reads CASSLAGQGHEQYF. The CDR3 DNA follows: TGTGCCAGCAGCTTAGCGGGACAGGGCCACGAGCAGTACTTC.